This T cell receptor beta chain was identified during a study of long-term antiretroviral therapy in people with HIV. With survey level as its setting, the immunoSEQ assay was v3.0. Method: immunoSEQ multiplex PCR; TCRdb's copy keeps in-frame clones and lacks some. This sample carries about 28,000 clones, over 90% of them seen once, and the ten largest clones take about a tenth. The CDR3 contains 17 residues. The V gene's germline CDR1 is SQVTM and CDR2 ANQGSEA. Trimming cost V 6 bases and J 0 bases, with 24 bases left between them. This chain joins TRBV29-1 and TRBJ2-7; TRBD1 might be the D (6 bases). The material sequenced was unsorted PBMCs, taken 6.2 years after starting antiretroviral therapy. This sequence originates from a man in his forties with HIV. Here the CDR3 reads CSVPAQDRSQSSYEQYF. Written as DNA, the CDR3 is TGCAGCGTCCCGGCCCAAGACAGGTCTCAGAGCTCCTACGAGCAGTACTTC.